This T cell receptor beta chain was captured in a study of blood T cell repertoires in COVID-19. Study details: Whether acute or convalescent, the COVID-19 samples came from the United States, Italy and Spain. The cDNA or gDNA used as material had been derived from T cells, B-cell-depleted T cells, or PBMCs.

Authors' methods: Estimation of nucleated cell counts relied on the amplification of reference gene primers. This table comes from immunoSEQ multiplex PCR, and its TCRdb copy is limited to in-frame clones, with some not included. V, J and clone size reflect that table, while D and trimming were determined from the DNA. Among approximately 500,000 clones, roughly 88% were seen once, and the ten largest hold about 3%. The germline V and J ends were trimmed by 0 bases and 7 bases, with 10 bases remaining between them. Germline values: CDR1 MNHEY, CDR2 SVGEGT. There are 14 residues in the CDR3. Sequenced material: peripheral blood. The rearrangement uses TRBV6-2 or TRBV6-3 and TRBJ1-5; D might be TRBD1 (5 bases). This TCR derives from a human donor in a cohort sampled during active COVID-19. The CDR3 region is CASSYSTVSQPQHF. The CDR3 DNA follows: TGTGCCAGCAGTTACTCGACAGTGAGCCAGCCCCAGCATTTT.